The 7 T cell receptor beta chains in this list originate from one sample, sequenced in a study of T cells after yellow fever vaccination. TCRdb passed the 5' RACE reads through MiXCR, listing each CDR3 protein once. The data hold 500,000 to 650,000 distinct CDR3 sequences, with approximately 13% observed a single time. Sequenced material: PBMCs, taken on the day of the yellow fever booster vaccination. These receptors all stem from a man younger than 45 who received the YFV17D yellow fever vaccine.

The chain recombines TRBV9 with TRBJ2-7; 7 positions match TRBD1. The germline V gene has CDR1 SGDLS and CDR2 YYNGEE. The CDR3 runs to 16 residues. The V gene end was trimmed by 4 bases and the J gene end by 0 bases; junction bases not matched to a gene: 10. The CDR3 nucleotides read TGTGCCAGCAGCCCCCAACCACAGGGGATCTCCTACGAGCAGTACTTC. It codes for CASSPQPQGISYEQYF.

As for this clonotype: The junction and the germline gene differ at one end; a read error may be behind it. This chain connects TRBV7-7 to TRBJ2-5; D is undetermined. Germline V CDR1 and CDR2: SSHAT, FNYEAQ (reference sequence). The CDR3 consists of 14 residues. CDR3 bases: TGTGCTAGCAGCCCCGCTCCTTTCGTGGAGACCCAGTACTTC. It translates to CASSPAPFVETQYF.

The CDR3 is CASSRAGATYEQYF. CDR3 DNA sequence: TGTGCCAGCAGTCGAGCGGGGGCCACCTACGAGCAGTACTTC. The chain combines TRBV6-2 or TRBV6-3 with TRBJ2-7, with 8 bases identical to TRBD2. This CDR3 has 14 residues. V was pared by 5 bases and J by 2 bases, with 5 bases of the junction left unmatched. CDR1 MNHEY and CDR2 SVGEGT come from the germline V gene.

This chain uses TRBV18 with TRBJ2-7, with 8 bases fitting TRBD2. Trimming removed 5 bases from V and 4 bases from J; junction bases left unmatched: 7. The length of the CDR3 is 14 residues. The germline V gene has CDR1 KGHSH and CDR2 LQKENI. For the CDR3, the DNA is TGTGCCAGCTCAACGTCAGCGGGAGTTTACGAGCAGTACTTC. This sequence encodes CASSTSAGVYEQYF.

This clonotype has more than one count but fewer than ten. V usage is TRBV2 and J usage is TRBJ2-7; 9 bases match TRBD2. The V gene's germline CDR1 is SNHLY and CDR2 FYNNEI. With 4 bases clipped from V and 1 base from J, the junction kept 2 bases outside the gene matches. This CDR3 comprises 14 residues. The CDR3 DNA follows: TGTGCCAGCAGTGTGCTAGCGGGATCCTACGAGCAGTACTTC. Its translation is CASSVLAGSYEQYF.

V is TRBV6-5 and J is TRBJ1-4, with 8 bases that match TRBD1. The V segment lost 0 bases and the J segment 4 bases; nucleotides outside the gene matches: 10. This CDR3 contains 18 residues. Germline assignment: CDR1 MNHEY and CDR2 SVGAGI. In DNA, the CDR3 is TGTGCCAGCAGTTACTCCTGGAGTCCGGGACAGGTTAATGAAAAACTGTTTTTT. It translates to CASSYSWSPGQVNEKLFF.

Ten or more counts support this clonotype. V usage is TRBV12-3 or TRBV12-4 and J usage is TRBJ2-5; 12 nucleotides line up with TRBD2. The CDR3 runs to 14 residues. J was trimmed by 5 bases and V by 6 bases; bases with no gene match: 4. The CDR3 protein is CASRTSGSWETQYF. The CDR3, as DNA: TGTGCCAGCAGGACTAGCGGGAGTTGGGAGACCCAGTACTTC.